This entry concerns a single T cell receptor beta chain. Authors' data handling: Amplified reference gene primers provided the basis for estimating nucleated cell counts. Data came from immunoSEQ multiplex PCR; TCRdb stores just in-frame clones and leaves some out. The V and J calls and the clone size are those of that table, but D and trimming were determined from the DNA. The sample lists around 130,000 clones, about 85% seen once, with around 4.7% in the top ten. The data are from a study of blood T cell repertoires in COVID-19. Study context: COVID-19 samples collected from the United States, Italy and Spain covered acute and convalescent phases. Nucleic acid was either cDNA or gDNA, and it came from T cells, B-cell-depleted T cells, or PBMCs.

The CDR3 is 16 amino acids. Germline CDR1 LNHDA, CDR2 SQIVND (reference sequence). V was trimmed by 3 bases and J by 3 bases, leaving 15 bases between them. J is TRBJ2-1 and V is TRBV19, with D possibly being TRBD2 (6 bases). This sequence was found in a human donor in a cohort sampled during active COVID-19. Specimen: peripheral blood. CDR3 DNA: TGTGCCAGTAGTATGCCCCCCGGCGGGGTCTACAATGAGCAGTTCTTC. Its protein is CASSMPPGGVYNEQFF.